This is a list of T cell receptor beta chains from one sample in a study of T cells expressing NK-cell markers. TCRdb reprocessed the 5' RACE reads, keeping one entry per CDR3 protein, no DNA. The data show 200,000 to 300,000 distinct CDR3 sequences, and the top ten clones hold under 0.5%. The source material was blood T cells: a sorted CD56 or NKG2C T cell subset, CD4+ or CD8+ T cells, or bulk PBMC T cells (not recorded which). The receptors derive from a man between 18 and 29 years old in good health. Each CDR3 is given with its conserved first and last residue.

CASSFTSVLYNEQFF	15	TRBV7-8	TRBJ2-1
CASSVLTGTGAYEQYF	16	TRBV11-2	TRBJ2-7
CASSKDRGRSNEQFF	15	TRBV9	TRBJ2-1
CASTGQGAIPNTEAFF	16	TRBV12-3/TRBV12-4	TRBJ1-1
CASSYGDYGYTF	12	TRBV6-5	TRBJ1-2
CASMGTSGVGTEAFF	15	TRBV19	TRBJ1-1
CASSHIQGYTEAFF	14	TRBV3-1	TRBJ1-1
CASNESGELSYGYTF	15	TRBV7-9	TRBJ1-2
CASGTGGRPQHF	12	TRBV12-3/TRBV12-4	TRBJ1-5
CASSPRGGSGSYTF	14	TRBV12-3/TRBV12-4	TRBJ1-2
CASSEGGRQPQHF	13	TRBV6-1	TRBJ1-5
CASSYSKRLAGVQSTDTQYF	20	TRBV6-2/TRBV6-3	TRBJ2-3
CASRQRLGGPSYEQYF	16	TRBV6-1	TRBJ2-7
CASSSGVAAGELFF	14	TRBV6-5	TRBJ1-4
CSAQVVDWNEKLFF	14	TRBV20-1	TRBJ1-4
CASSQQGFSYEQYF	14	TRBV14	TRBJ2-7
CASRLGTVTGELFF	14	TRBV5-1	TRBJ2-2
CASSPEAGTGELFF	14	TRBV7-2	TRBJ2-2
CAISVGGPEAFF	12	TRBV10-3	TRBJ1-1
CASTLRGGNTIYF	13	TRBV6-1	TRBJ1-3
CSASGQGKRDTQYF	14	TRBV20-1	TRBJ2-3
CASSPWEGGHEQFF	14	TRBV12-3/TRBV12-4	TRBJ2-1
CSGLTSPEYNEQFF	14	TRBV29-1	TRBJ2-1
CSARGGQGIGNQPQHF	16	TRBV20-1	TRBJ1-5
CSARQTTGDKRHGYTF	16	TRBV20-1	TRBJ1-2
CASSIGTGNSGNTIYF	16	TRBV25-1	TRBJ1-3
CSAGPQSTDTQYF	13	TRBV20-1	TRBJ2-3
CASSPGGTDTQYF	13	TRBV18	TRBJ2-3
CASSLGRTSGRVYEQYF	17	TRBV7-2	TRBJ2-7
CSVEGTGGTEQYF	13	TRBV29-1	TRBJ2-7
CSVEGADNEQFF	12	TRBV29-1	TRBJ2-1
CASSLLGGTKNIQYF	15	TRBV28	TRBJ2-4
CSARAPGQGAYEQYF	15	TRBV20-1	TRBJ2-7